Listed below are T cell receptor beta chains from one sample, sequenced in a study of cytomegalovirus exposure and HLA in healthy donors. Clones were sequenced by immunoSEQ multiplex PCR, and TCRdb holds only the in-frame ones, with some missing. The sample contains approximately 190,000 clones, about 90% of which appear only once. The sample was PBMCs. The receptors derive from a man younger than 40 in good health and CMV-seronegative. Each CDR3 is given without its conserved first and last residue.

J: TRBJ1-5
V: TRBV6-6
CDR3: ASSLIRGSNQPQH

J: TRBJ2-3
V: TRBV7-6
CDR3: ASSFEASGSYTDTQY

J: TRBJ2-1
V: TRBV25-1
CDR3: ASGRDRRFDEQF

J: TRBJ2-3
V: TRBV5-1
CDR3: ASSFGIAGSTDTQY

J: TRBJ2-5
V: TRBV18
CDR3: ASSLLAGGYQETQY

J: TRBJ1-5
V: TRBV30
CDR3: AWTGSSAQPQH

J: TRBJ1-1
V: TRBV5-1
CDR3: ASSFAGGNTEAF

J: TRBJ2-3
V: TRBV6-5
CDR3: ASSSQGAEDTQY

J: TRBJ1-4
V: TRBV7-6
CDR3: ASSLSDGGGREKLF

J: TRBJ2-3
V: TRBV9
CDR3: ASSVVGRTDTQY

J: TRBJ2-7
V: TRBV5-4
CDR3: ASSPGQGWYEQY

J: TRBJ1-4
V: TRBV7-9
CDR3: ASSLLGATNEKLF

J: TRBJ2-7
V: TRBV7-9
CDR3: ASSLAAGAPYEQY

J: TRBJ2-7
V: TRBV28
CDR3: ASHPTGYYEQY

J: TRBJ1-2
V: TRBV10-3
CDR3: AINGGSLYGYT

J: TRBJ2-7
V: TRBV4-2
CDR3: ASSQDYGGGLYEQY

J: TRBJ2-7
V: TRBV13
CDR3: ASSFRGLLSYEQY

J: .
V: TRBV7-6
CDR3: ASSPGGTSGSEQY

J: TRBJ1-3
V: TRBV6-7
CDR3: ASSYGGQGGDRNTIY

J: TRBJ1-1
V: TRBV5-8
CDR3: ASSLWTGGMNTEAF

J: TRBJ2-2
V: TRBV7-2
CDR3: ASSPEGLRTGELF

J: TRBJ2-1
V: TRBV11-2
CDR3: ASSLGLAAGNEQF

J: TRBJ1-6
V: TRBV7-2
CDR3: ASSQGQGAVPLH

J: TRBJ1-4
V: TRBV4-1
CDR3: ASSLRDRGFGTNEKLF

J: TRBJ1-5
V: TRBV6-5
CDR3: ASSSGQGISQPQH

J: TRBJ1-5
V: TRBV30
CDR3: AWSRDRGGNQPQH

J: TRBJ1-3
V: TRBV2
CDR3: ASNRGSGNTIY

J: .
V: TRBV6-6
CDR3: ASRTPTGGVYEQY

J: TRBJ1-5
V: TRBV6-6
CDR3: ASSYGGSDQPQH

J: TRBJ1-5
V: TRBV6-1
CDR3: ASSVPGVSNQPQH

J: TRBJ2-7
V: TRBV30
CDR3: AWSSLANPRYEQY

J: TRBJ2-1
V: TRBV6-1
CDR3: ASRPDGLVGNEQF

J: TRBJ2-6
V: TRBV27
CDR3: ASRYTGGGANGLT

J: TRBJ1-4
V: TRBV7-2
CDR3: ASSLEGQTTNEKLF

J: TRBJ2-3
V: TRBV6-5
CDR3: ASSKLRQLTDTQY

J: TRBJ2-5
V: TRBV5-4
CDR3: ASSRQGAIEETQY

J: TRBJ2-1
V: TRBV27
CDR3: ASSLRLAGGLYNEQF

J: TRBJ2-1
V: TRBV2
CDR3: ASSYSGRWGDEQF

J: TRBJ1-6
V: TRBV6-6
CDR3: ASSYRTDLSPLH

J: TRBJ2-7
V: TRBV6-1
CDR3: ASSERNREG

J: TRBJ2-3
V: TRBV5-1
CDR3: ASSLPDSTSTDTQY

J: TRBJ1-4
V: TRBV28
CDR3: ASSLEGNEKLF

J: TRBJ2-3
V: TRBV28
CDR3: ASSSSGTGTADTQY

J: TRBJ2-7
V: TRBV28
CDR3: ASNGGYSSYEQY

J: TRBJ2-3
V: TRBV19
CDR3: ATQTTTGEYDTQY

J: TRBJ2-7
V: TRBV28
CDR3: ASSLEAGRHEQY

J: TRBJ2-7
V: TRBV10-1
CDR3: ASRGGQGSREQY

J: TRBJ1-1
V: TRBV6-5
CDR3: ASSFILSETEAF

J: TRBJ2-6
V: TRBV19
CDR3: ASSPGQGASGANVLT